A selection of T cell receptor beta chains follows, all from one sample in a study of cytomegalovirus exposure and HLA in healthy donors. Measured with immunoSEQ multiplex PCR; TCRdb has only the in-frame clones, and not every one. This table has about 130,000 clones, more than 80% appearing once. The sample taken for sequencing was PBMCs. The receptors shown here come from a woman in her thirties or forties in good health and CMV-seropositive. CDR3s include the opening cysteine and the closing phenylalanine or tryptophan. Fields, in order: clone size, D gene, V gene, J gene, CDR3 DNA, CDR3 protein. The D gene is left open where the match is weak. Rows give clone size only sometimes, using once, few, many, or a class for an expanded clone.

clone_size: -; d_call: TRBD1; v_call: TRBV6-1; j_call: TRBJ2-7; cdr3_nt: TGTGCCAGCAGTGCGGGGACAGGCATTGGGGAGCAGTACTTC; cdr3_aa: CASSAGTGIGEQYF
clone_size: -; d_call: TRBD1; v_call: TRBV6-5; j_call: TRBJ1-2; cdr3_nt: TGTGCCAGCAGCCGGACAGGGAAATTTGGATATGGCTACACCTTC; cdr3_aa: CASSRTGKFGYGYTF
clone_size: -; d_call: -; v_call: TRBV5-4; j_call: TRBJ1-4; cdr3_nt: TGTGCCAGCAGCTTGGGGGGGGCGGGGGATGAAAAACTGTTTTTT; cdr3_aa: CASSLGGAGDEKLFF
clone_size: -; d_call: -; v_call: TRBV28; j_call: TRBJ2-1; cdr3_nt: TGTGCCAGCAGTTTAGTGGGAGGCAATGAGCAGTTCTTC; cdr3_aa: CASSLVGGNEQFF
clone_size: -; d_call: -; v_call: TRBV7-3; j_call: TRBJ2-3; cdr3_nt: TGTGCCAGCAGCTCTCACACGACAGATACGCAGTATTTT; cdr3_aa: CASSSHTTDTQYF
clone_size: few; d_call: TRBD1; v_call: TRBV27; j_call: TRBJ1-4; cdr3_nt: TGTGCCAGCAGGACCGGGACAGGGGGTATTTCTAATGAAAAACTGTTTTTT; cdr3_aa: CASRTGTGGISNEKLFF
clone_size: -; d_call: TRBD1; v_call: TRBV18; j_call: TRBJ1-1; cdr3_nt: TGTGCCAGCTCACAATCGACAGGGGTGAACACTGAAGCTTTCTTT; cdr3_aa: CASSQSTGVNTEAFF
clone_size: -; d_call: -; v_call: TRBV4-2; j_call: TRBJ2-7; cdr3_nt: TGTGCCAGCAGCCAAACAGGGGCGGGGATCCTCTCCTACGAGCAGTACTTC; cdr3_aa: CASSQTGAGILSYEQYF
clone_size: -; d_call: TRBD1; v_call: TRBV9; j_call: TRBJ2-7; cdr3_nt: TGTGCCAGCAGCGTAGGGATACCGGGACAGGGGATACACGAGCAGTACTTC; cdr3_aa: CASSVGIPGQGIHEQYF
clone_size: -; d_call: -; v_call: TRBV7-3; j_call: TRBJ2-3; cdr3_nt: TGTGCCAGCAGCTTAACAGTGGCTAGGCGGGCAGATACGCAGTATTTT; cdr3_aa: CASSLTVARRADTQYF
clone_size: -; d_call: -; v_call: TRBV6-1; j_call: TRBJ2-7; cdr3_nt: TGTGCCAGCAGTACCCAACTCTACGAGCAGTACTTC; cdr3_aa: CASSTQLYEQYF
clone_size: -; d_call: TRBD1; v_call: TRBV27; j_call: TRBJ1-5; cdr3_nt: TGTGCCAGCAGTTTGGGACAGGGTCTCCAGCCCCAGCATTTT; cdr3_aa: CASSLGQGLQPQHF
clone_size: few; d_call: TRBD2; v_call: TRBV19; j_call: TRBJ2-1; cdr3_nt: TGTGCCAGTAGTATGGCGGGGGGGCTAATTGAGCAGTTCTTC; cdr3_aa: CASSMAGGLIEQFF
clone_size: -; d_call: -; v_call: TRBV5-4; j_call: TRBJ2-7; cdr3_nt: TGTGCCAGCAGCCCACGACTGCAGTCCTACGAGCAGTACTTC; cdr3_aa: CASSPRLQSYEQYF
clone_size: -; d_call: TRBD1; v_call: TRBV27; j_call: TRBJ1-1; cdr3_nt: TGTGCCAGCAGTTTACAGGGACAGGGGGGGCAAACTGAAGCTTTCTTT; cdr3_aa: CASSLQGQGGQTEAFF
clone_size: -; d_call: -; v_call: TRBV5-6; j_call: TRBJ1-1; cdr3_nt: TGTGCCAGCAGCTTAGACAGAATGAACACTGAAGCTTTCTTT; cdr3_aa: CASSLDRMNTEAFF
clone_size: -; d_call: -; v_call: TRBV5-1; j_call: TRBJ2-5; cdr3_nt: TGCGCCAGCAGCTACGGACAGTTACAAGAGACCCAGTACTTC; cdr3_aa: CASSYGQLQETQYF
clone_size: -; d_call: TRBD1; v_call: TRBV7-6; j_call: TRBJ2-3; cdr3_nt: TGTGCCAGCAGCTTAGAGGGACAGGAAACATACACAGATACGCAGTATTTT; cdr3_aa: CASSLEGQETYTDTQYF
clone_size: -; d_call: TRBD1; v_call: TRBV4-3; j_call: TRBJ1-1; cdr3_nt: TGCGCCAGCAGCCAAGAAGGCCAGGGGGCGAACACTGAAGCTTTCTTT; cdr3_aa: CASSQEGQGANTEAFF
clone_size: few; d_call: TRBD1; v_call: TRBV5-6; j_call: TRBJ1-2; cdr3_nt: TGTGCCAGCAGCGTCGACAGGGTGGCTAACTATGGCTACACCTTC; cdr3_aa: CASSVDRVANYGYTF
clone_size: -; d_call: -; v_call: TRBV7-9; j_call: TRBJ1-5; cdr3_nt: TGTGCCAGCACCGACAGAGCTCTCCCCAATCAGCCCCAGCATTTT; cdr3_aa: CASTDRALPNQPQHF
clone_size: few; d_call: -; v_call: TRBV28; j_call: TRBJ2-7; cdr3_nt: TGTGCCAGCAGTCCGCGATACGAGCAGTACTTC; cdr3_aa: CASSPRYEQYF
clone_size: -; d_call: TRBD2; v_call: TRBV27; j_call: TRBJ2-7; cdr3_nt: TGTGCCAGCAGTCCCCCCGGGACTAGCGGGGGTTCCTACGAGCAGTACTTC; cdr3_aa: CASSPPGTSGGSYEQYF
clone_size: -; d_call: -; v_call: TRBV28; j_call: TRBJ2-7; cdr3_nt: TGTGCCAGCAGTAGTACGACAGACTCGGCCTACGAGCAGTACTTC; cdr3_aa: CASSSTTDSAYEQYF
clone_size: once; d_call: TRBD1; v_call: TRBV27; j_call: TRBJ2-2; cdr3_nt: TGTGCCAGCAGTTTATCAGGGGGACAGTTCACCGGGGAGCTGTTTTTT; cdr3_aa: CASSLSGGQFTGELFF
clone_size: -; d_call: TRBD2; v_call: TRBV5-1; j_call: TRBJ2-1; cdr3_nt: TGCGCCAGCAGCTTGTCTAGCGGGGCTGAGCAGTTCTTC; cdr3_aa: CASSLSSGAEQFF
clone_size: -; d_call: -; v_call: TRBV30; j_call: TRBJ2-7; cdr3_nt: TGTGCCTGGAGTGTAACCGGGGATGAGCAGTACTTC; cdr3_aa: CAWSVTGDEQYF
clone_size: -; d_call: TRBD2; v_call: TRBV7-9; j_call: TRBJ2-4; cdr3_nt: TGTGCCAGCAGCCCCTTTGTGGCGGGGGACGGCAAAAACATTCAGTACTTC; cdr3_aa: CASSPFVAGDGKNIQYF
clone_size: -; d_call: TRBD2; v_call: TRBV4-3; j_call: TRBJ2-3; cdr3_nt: TGCGCCAGCAGCCAAGAAGCAGCGGGAGGGCGGGACACAGATACGCAGTATTTT; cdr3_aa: CASSQEAAGGRDTDTQYF
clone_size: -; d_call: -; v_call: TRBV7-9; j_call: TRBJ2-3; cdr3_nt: TGTGCCAGCAGCTTTGGCCCAGCAGATACGCAGTATTTT; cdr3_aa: CASSFGPADTQYF
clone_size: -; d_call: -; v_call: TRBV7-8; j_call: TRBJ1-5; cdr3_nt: TGTGCCAGCAGCTTAGATAGGATTCTAGGTCAGCCCCAGCATTTT; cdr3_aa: CASSLDRILGQPQHF
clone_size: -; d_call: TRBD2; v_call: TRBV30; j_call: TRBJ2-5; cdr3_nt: TGTGCCTGGAGTGTACATCTAGCGGGGGGTTTAGAGACCCAGTACTTC; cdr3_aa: CAWSVHLAGGLETQYF
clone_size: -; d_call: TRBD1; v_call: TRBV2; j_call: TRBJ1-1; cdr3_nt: TGTGCCAGCAGTGATTTCCGGGACAGGATTAGCACTGAAGCTTTCTTT; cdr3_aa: CASSDFRDRISTEAFF
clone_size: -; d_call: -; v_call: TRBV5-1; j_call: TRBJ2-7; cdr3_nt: TGCGCCAGCAGCGGAGGATCTGGACCTGAGCAGTACTTC; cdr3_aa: CASSGGSGPEQYF
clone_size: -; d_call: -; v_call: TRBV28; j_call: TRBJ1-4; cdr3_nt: TGTGCCAGCAGTTTTCAGGGTGTAGGAAAACTGTTTTTT; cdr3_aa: CASSFQGVGKLFF
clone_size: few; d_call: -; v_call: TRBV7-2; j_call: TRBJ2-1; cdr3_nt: TGTGCCAGCAGCCCTACACAGGGTCGCAATGAGCAGTTCTTC; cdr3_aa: CASSPTQGRNEQFF
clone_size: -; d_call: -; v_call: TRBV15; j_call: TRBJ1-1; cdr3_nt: TGTGCCACCAGCAGAGATTTGAGGGACACTGAAGCTTTCTTT; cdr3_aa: CATSRDLRDTEAFF
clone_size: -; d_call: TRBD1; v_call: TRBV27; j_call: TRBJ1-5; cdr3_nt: TGTGCCAGCAGTATCTCAGGGGGCCCCGGTCAGCCCCAGCATTTT; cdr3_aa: CASSISGGPGQPQHF
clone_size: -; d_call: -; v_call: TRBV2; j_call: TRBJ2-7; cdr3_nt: TGTGCCAGCAGTGAAAGGTATGACAGGTCCTACGAGCAGTACTTC; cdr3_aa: CASSERYDRSYEQYF
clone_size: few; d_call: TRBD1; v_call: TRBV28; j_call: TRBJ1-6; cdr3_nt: TGTGCCAGCAGTGAGACAGGGAGGAATAATTCACCCCTCCACTTT; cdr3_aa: CASSETGRNNSPLHF
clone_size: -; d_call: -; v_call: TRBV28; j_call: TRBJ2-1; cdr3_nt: TGTGCCAGCAGTTTACGGACTGATAGTAGCTCCTACAATGAGCAGTTCTTC; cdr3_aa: CASSLRTDSSSYNEQFF
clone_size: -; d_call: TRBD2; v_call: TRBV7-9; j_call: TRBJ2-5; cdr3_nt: TGTGCCAGCAGCTTGGGAGAGAGTAGCGGGGTCCAAGAGACCCAGTACTTC; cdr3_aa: CASSLGESSGVQETQYF
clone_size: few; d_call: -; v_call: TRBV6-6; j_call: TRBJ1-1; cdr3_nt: TGTGCCAGCAGTAGGGGGGGCACTGAAGCTTTCTTT; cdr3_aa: CASSRGGTEAFF
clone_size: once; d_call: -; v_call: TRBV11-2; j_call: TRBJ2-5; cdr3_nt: TGTGCCAGCAGCTTAGGACAGGAGACCCAGTACTTC; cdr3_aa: CASSLGQETQYF
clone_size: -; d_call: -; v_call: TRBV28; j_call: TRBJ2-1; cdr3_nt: TGTGCCAGCAGTTTATCCCCCCTCGGTTTCGGGTTCAATGAGCAGTTCTTC; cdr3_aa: CASSLSPLGFGFNEQFF
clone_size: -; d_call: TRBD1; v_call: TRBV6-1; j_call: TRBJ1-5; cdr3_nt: TGTGCCAGCAGTGTACAGGGGGCTAGCAATCAGCCCCAGCATTTT; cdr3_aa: CASSVQGASNQPQHF
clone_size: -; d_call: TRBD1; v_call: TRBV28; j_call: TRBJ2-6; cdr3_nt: TGTGCCAGCACCGAACAGGGGGCTGGGGCCAACGTCCTGACTTTC; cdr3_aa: CASTEQGAGANVLTF
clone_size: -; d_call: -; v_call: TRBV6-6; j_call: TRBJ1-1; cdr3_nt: TGTGCCAGCAGTTTTAAAACTGAAGCTTTCTTT; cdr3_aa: CASSFKTEAFF
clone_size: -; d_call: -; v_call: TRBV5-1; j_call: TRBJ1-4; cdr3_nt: TGCGCCAGCAGCTTGAGTGGTAGAACAACTAATGAAAAACTGTTTTTT; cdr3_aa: CASSLSGRTTNEKLFF
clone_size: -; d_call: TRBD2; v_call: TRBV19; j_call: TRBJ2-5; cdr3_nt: TGTGCCAGTAGTATCGCTAGCGGCAGCCAAGAGACCCAGTACTTC; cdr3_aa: CASSIASGSQETQYF
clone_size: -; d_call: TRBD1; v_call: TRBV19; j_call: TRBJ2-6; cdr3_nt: TGTGCCAGTAGTTCGGCAGGGGGCGCTGGGGCCAACGTCCTGACTTTC; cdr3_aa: CASSSAGGAGANVLTF
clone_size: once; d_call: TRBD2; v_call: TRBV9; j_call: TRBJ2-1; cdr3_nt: TGTGCCAGCAGCCCACGTCTAGCGGGGGATGAGCAGTTCTTC; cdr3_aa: CASSPRLAGDEQFF
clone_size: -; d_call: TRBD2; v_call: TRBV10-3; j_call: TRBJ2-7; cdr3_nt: TGTGCCATCAGTGAGTCGACTCGGGGCCAGCGGGGGGCATTGTACGAGCAGTACTTC; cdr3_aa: CAISESTRGQRGALYEQYF
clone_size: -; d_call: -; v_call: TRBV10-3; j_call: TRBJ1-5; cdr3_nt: TGTGCCATCAGTGGGACAAACGACAATCAGCCCCAGCATTTT; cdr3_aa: CAISGTNDNQPQHF
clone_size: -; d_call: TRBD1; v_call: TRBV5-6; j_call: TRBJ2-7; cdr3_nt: TGTGCCAGCAGCTTCCCCACGACAGGGGCCCCCATTGGGCAGCAGTACTTC; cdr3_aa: CASSFPTTGAPIGQQYF
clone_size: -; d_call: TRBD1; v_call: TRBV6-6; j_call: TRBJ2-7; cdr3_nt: TGTGCCAGCATGGGGCTGACAGGGGGATTCGCCGAGCAGTACTTC; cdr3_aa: CASMGLTGGFAEQYF
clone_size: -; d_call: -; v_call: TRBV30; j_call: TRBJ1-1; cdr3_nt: TGTGCCTGGAGTCCGATAGCCGGGACTACTGAAGCTTTCTTT; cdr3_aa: CAWSPIAGTTEAFF
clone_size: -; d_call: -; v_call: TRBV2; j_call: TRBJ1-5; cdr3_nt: TGTGCCAGCAGTGAATGGGATCGGGGGAGGGAACAGCCCCAGCATTTT; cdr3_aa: CASSEWDRGREQPQHF
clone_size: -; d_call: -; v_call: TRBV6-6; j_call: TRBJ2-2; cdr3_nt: TGTGCCAGCAGCCAGGCCGGGGAGGCCGGGGAGCTGTTTTTT; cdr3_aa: CASSQAGEAGELFF